The 24 T cell receptor beta chains reported below all come from one sample, sequenced in a study of T cell responses to AZD1222 COVID-19 vaccine listed by TCRdb under 2021. In the paper's terms, the time point label means: baseline before first vaccination. The library relied on the immunoSEQ multiplex PCR assay. TCRdb's version of the immuneACCESS table is confined to in-frame rearrangements and falls short of the full clone set. An unresolved V gene accounts for under half of the shortfall where checked; the remainder is of unknown origin. The sample data list 100,000 to 150,000 clones, and less than 90% of these were observed just once. About 29% of the sample is in the top ten clones. The source was peripheral blood, collected on day 0 of AZD1222 vaccination. These receptor sequences come from an adult in good health.

V is TRBV5-1 and J is TRBJ2-7; weak D call: TRBD2 (7 bases). The CDR3 totals 16 residues. The V end lost 0 bases, the J end lost 3 bases, and 16 bases lay between the germline ends. Germline-derived CDR1 and CDR2 are SGHRS and YFSETQ. The CDR3 DNA follows: TGCGCCAGCAGCTTGGGAGCACGGGGGGCCGGCTACGAGCAGTACTTC. Translation gives CASSLGARGAGYEQYF.

V and J are TRBV9 and TRBJ1-2; 7 nucleotides agree with TRBD1. CDR3 size: 12 residues. Germline V CDR1 and CDR2: SGDLS, YYNGEE. The ends lost 4 bases at V and 8 bases at J; junction bases unmatched: 5. The CDR3 nucleotides are TGTGCCAGCAGCCCAGGGGGGCACGGCTACACCTTC. It specifies CASSPGGHGYTF.

The V gene is TRBV25-1, the J gene TRBJ1-1; the D is unclear. V lost 4 bases and J lost 2, with 8 bases in between. Per the germline V gene, CDR1 is MGHDK and CDR2 is SYGVNS. The CDR3 loop spans 13 amino acids. The CDR3 sequence is CASSAMANTEAFF. As DNA, the CDR3 is TGTGCCAGCAGTGCTATGGCTAACACTGAAGCTTTCTTT.

The genes are TRBV5-1 and TRBJ2-3, with 10 bases aligning to TRBD2. This CDR3 has 16 residues. Germline V gene sequence: CDR1 SGHRS, CDR2 YFSETQ. J was trimmed by 5 bases and V by 0 bases; bases with no gene match: 6. CDR3 nucleotides: TGCGCCAGCAGCTTGGTCCTAGCGGGGGATAAAGATACGCAGTATTTT. This gives the protein CASSLVLAGDKDTQYF. Together with reference TRBV5-1 and TRBJ2-3, the CDR3 gives the full variable domain: KAGVTQTPRYLIKTRGQQVTLSCSPISGHRSVSWYQQTPGQGLQFLFEYFSETQRNKGNFPGRFSGRQFSNSRSEMNVSTLELGDSALYLCASSLVLAGDKDTQYFGPGTRLTVL.

The V call is TRBV6-2 or TRBV6-3, the J call TRBJ1-1; D is unresolved. CDR3 size: 14 residues. Germline V gives CDR1 MNHEY, CDR2 SVGEGT. Trimming pared 0 bases from V and 7 bases from J, leaving 12 bases between. The CDR3 is CASSYSAGFDEAFF. In DNA, the CDR3 is TGTGCCAGCAGTTACTCGGCAGGCTTTGATGAAGCTTTCTTT.

The V gene is TRBV11-2, the J gene TRBJ1-1, with a weak D call TRBD1 (5 bases). The germline V gene has CDR1 SGHAT and CDR2 FQNNGV. Trimming took off 0 bases at V and 1 base at J, with 9 bases between the two ends. CDR3 length: 15 residues. Here the CDR3 reads CASSLDPGPNTEAFF. The DNA of the CDR3 is TGTGCCAGCAGCTTAGATCCGGGACCGAACACTGAAGCTTTCTTT.

This sequence joins TRBV12-2 and TRBJ2-7; TRBD2, the D gene given by the table, was not confirmed from the DNA. TRBV12-2 is labeled a pseudogene. CDR3 length: 14 residues. This chain's CDR3 is CASRHGTESYEQYF. The CDR3, as DNA: TGTGCAAGTCGCCACGGAACGGAGTCCTACGAGCAGTACTTC.

J is TRBJ1-1 and V is TRBV21-1. TRBV21-1 is deemed a pseudogene. This CDR3 region has 15 residues. The CDR3 reads CASSRPRIRTTEAFF. The CDR3 DNA reads as TGTGCCAGCAGCCGACCCAGGATACGGACCACTGAAGCTTTCTTT.

V is TRBV3-1 (or the pseudogene TRBV3-2) and J is TRBJ1-1; D is unresolved. The CDR3 spans 13 residues. Per germline, CDR1 LGHDT and CDR2 YNNKEL (reference sequence). The V and J ends lost 4 bases and 5 bases respectively, with 11 bases between them. Here the CDR3 reads CASSPGVGTEAFF. The CDR3 DNA is TGTGCCAGCAGCCCCGGGGTTGGGACTGAAGCTTTCTTT.

The chain recombines TRBV5-6 with TRBJ1-2; D is ambiguous. Germline CDR1 and CDR2: SGHDT and YYEEEE. The germline V and J ends were trimmed by 1 base and 2 bases, with 6 bases remaining between them. The CDR3 runs 13 residues. In DNA form, the CDR3 reads TGTGCCAGCAGCTTGTCCGGGAACTATGGCTACACCTTC. This translates into CASSLSGNYGYTF.

V usage is TRBV6-6 and J usage is TRBJ1-2; D ambiguous. Germline V gene lookup returns CDR1 MNHNY and CDR2 SVGAGI (reference sequence). V shed 5 bases and J shed 0 bases, with 7 bases lying between them. This CDR3 has 13 residues. The CDR3 loop is CASSRGPNYGYTF. The CDR3 DNA sequence: TGTGCCAGCAGTCGAGGCCCTAACTATGGCTACACCTTC.

This rearrangement joins TRBV6-6 to TRBJ2-7; TRBD2 is a possible D gene (5 bases). CDR1 is MNHNY and CDR2 is SVGAGI in the germline V gene (reference sequence). Between the trimmed V and J ends, which lost 6 bases and 3 bases, there was a span of 18 bases. The CDR3 consists of 15 residues. The CDR3 here is CASSSAEDYLYEQYF. In nucleotides, the CDR3 is TGTGCCAGCAGCTCAGCGGAGGATTATCTCTACGAGCAGTACTTC.

For the CDR3, the DNA is TGTGCCAGCAGGATTTCAGGGGCCCCCAATCAGCCCCAGCATTTT. This sequence encodes CASRISGAPNQPQHF. The gene calls are TRBV2 and TRBJ1-5; D may be TRBD1 (6 bases). V dropped 6 bases and J dropped 3 bases, with 15 bases sitting between them. The germline V gene has CDR1 SNHLY and CDR2 FYNNEI. CDR3 length: 15 residues. Full variable domain (remainder filled in from reference TRBV2 and TRBJ1-5): EPEVTQTPSHQVTQMGQEVILRCVPISNHLYFYWYRQILGQKVEFLVSFYNNEISEKSEIFDDQFSVERPDGSNFTLKIRSTKLEDSAMYFCASRISGAPNQPQHFGDGTRLSIL.

V usage is TRBV6-4 and J usage is TRBJ1-1, with D unresolved. Germline V gives CDR1 MRHNA, CDR2 SNTAGT. The CDR3 has 13 amino acids. V gave up 3 bases and J gave up 5 bases, with 10 bases separating them. The CDR3 DNA follows: TGTGCCAGCAGTGAAGGGAGGGCGACTGAAGCTTTCTTT. This sequence encodes CASSEGRATEAFF.

The gene calls are TRBV18 and TRBJ2-6; D ambiguous. The CDR3 runs to 16 residues. Trimming left V 4 bases short and J 0 bases short, with 10 bases between. The germline V gene encodes CDR1 KGHSH and CDR2 LQKENI. The CDR3 nucleotides read TGTGCCAGCTCACGCGTAATCACCTCTGGGGCCAACGTCCTGACTTTC. It encodes CASSRVITSGANVLTF.

The rearrangement links TRBV7-2 to TRBJ1-5, with D possibly TRBD1 on 5 matching bases. The CDR3 runs 16 residues. From germline, CDR1 is SGHTA and CDR2 FQGNSA. Trimming removed 1 base at V and 0 bases at J, with 10 bases between. In DNA form, the CDR3 reads TGTGCCAGCAGCTTAGTTGGCGGGGGTAGCAATCAGCCCCAGCATTTT. It is translated as CASSLVGGGSNQPQHF.

This clone was recorded only once. The chain is built from TRBV11-2 and TRBJ2-3; D not resolved. This CDR3 comprises 14 residues. The V gene's germline CDR1 is SGHAT and CDR2 FQNNGV. The germline V and J ends were trimmed by 6 bases and 6 bases, with 16 bases remaining between them. CDR3 in DNA: TGTGCCAGCAGAGGTATCTCCCCGTCGGATACGCAGTATTTT. This translates into CASRGISPSDTQYF.

The V and J genes are TRBV3-1 (or the pseudogene TRBV3-2) and TRBJ1-6, with D perhaps TRBD1 (5 bases). Germline CDR1 and CDR2: LGHDT and YNNKEL (reference sequence). V was pared by 5 bases and J by 0 bases, with 14 bases between. This CDR3 has 17 amino acids. The CDR3 DNA reads as TGTGCCAGCAGCTTTTCCGCACAGGACTCCTATAATTCACCCCTCCACTTT. This encodes CASSFSAQDSYNSPLHF.

This clone was observed a single time. The rearrangement uses TRBV13 and TRBJ1-1; maybe TRBD1 (5 bases). This CDR3 comprises 14 residues. Trimming shortened V by 1 base and J by 1 base, and 7 bases separated the two germline ends. From germline, CDR1 is PRHDT and CDR2 FYEKMQ (reference sequence). CDR3 sequence: CASSLERGNTEAFF. CDR3 bases: TGTGCCAGCAGCTTAGAGAGGGGGAACACTGAAGCTTTCTTT.

Written as DNA, the CDR3 is TGCGCCAGCAGCTCGGGACAGACCCAAGAGACCCAGTACTTC. It codes for CASSSGQTQETQYF. This rearrangement joins TRBV5-1 to TRBJ2-5; the match to TRBD1 covers 7 bases. Per germline, CDR1 SGHRS and CDR2 YFSETQ. This CDR3 has 14 amino acids. The V and J ends lost 3 bases and 1 base, in that order; junction bases with no gene match: 3.

The V call is TRBV7-2, the J call TRBJ1-2; 7 positions match TRBD1. There are 15 residues in the CDR3. Germline loops: CDR1 SGHTA, CDR2 FQGNSA. The ends lost 5 bases at V and 8 bases at J; junction bases unmatched: 14. This chain's CDR3 is CASSERLTGLGGYTF. The CDR3 nucleotides are TGTGCCAGCAGCGAGCGATTGACAGGGCTTGGCGGCTACACCTTC.

Concerning this clone: The same CDR3 is also encoded by other DNA sequences in this sample. The gene calls are TRBV5-1 and TRBJ1-6, with a possible D match to TRBD1 (5 bases). There are 15 residues in the CDR3. V was trimmed by 0 bases and J by 7 bases, leaving 11 bases between them. Germline CDR1 and CDR2: SGHRS and YFSETQ. CDR3 DNA sequence: TGCGCCAGCAGCTTGGCCGGGACGGAAAATTCACCCCTCCACTTT. Its protein is CASSLAGTENSPLHF.

The chain has TRBV6-5 and TRBJ2-5; 9 bases agree with TRBD2. The CDR3 spans 15 residues. Trimming removed 7 bases from V and 5 bases from J; junction bases left unmatched: 11. CDR1 is MNHEY and CDR2 is SVGAGI in the germline V gene. The CDR3 coding sequence is TGTGCCAGCACCCCGCGGGGGGGCCAGGGTGAGACCCAGTACTTC. This translates into CASTPRGGQGETQYF.

The V gene is TRBV3-1 (or the pseudogene TRBV3-2), the J gene TRBJ2-7; 7 bases are shared with TRBD2. Trimming cost V 9 bases and J 2 bases; bases outside gene matches: 4. The CDR3 is 12 residues long. Germline lookup yields CDR1 LGHDT and CDR2 YNNKEL (reference sequence). The CDR3 region has the DNA TGTGCCAGTGCTAGCGGTCCCTACGAGCAGTACTTC. Protein: CASASGPYEQYF.